This is a list of T cell receptor beta chains from one sample in a study of graft-versus-host responses after intestinal transplantation. TCRdb's copy holds only in-frame clones and misses some; the assay was immunoSEQ multiplex PCR. In the table there are about 14,000 clones, about 95% of which are singletons. The material sequenced was PBMCs, taken 9 days after transplant. Source of these receptors: a human patient who received an intestinal transplant, so some T cells may come from the graft donor. CDR3s include the opening cysteine and the closing phenylalanine or tryptophan. The order of the fields is V gene, CDR3 length, J gene, CDR3 protein.

V: TRBV6-6
length: 15
J: TRBJ1-1
CDR3: CASIRWKISNTEAFF

V: TRBV11-2
length: 16
J: TRBJ2-1
CDR3: CASSQGGTSGRREQFF

V: TRBV5-6
length: 14
J: TRBJ1-4
CDR3: CASSPYNSPRAIFF

V: TRBV5-1
length: 15
J: TRBJ2-3
CDR3: CASSSNGLFTDTQYF

V: TRBV6-1
length: 17
J: TRBJ2-5
CDR3: CASSDILAGKYQETQYF

V: TRBV11-2
length: 13
J: TRBJ2-7
CDR3: CASAGDGGYEQYF

V: TRBV28
length: 11
J: TRBJ2-3
CDR3: CASSLPDTQYF

V: TRBV27
length: 15
J: TRBJ2-2
CDR3: CASSFVGKRTGELFF

V: TRBV6-9
length: 16
J: TRBJ1-2
CDR3: CASSYGPTGSNYGYTF

V: TRBV5-4
length: 14
J: TRBJ2-7
CDR3: CASSLLEDSLYEYF

V: TRBV6-5
length: 15
J: TRBJ1-3
CDR3: CASSWDRGSGNTIYF

V: TRBV30
length: 15
J: TRBJ2-1
CDR3: CAWSEGLGPYNEQFF

V: TRBV19
length: 14
J: TRBJ1-2
CDR3: CASSPWDRGYGYTF

V: TRBV19
length: 17
J: TRBJ1-5
CDR3: CASSIDSPGSSNQPQHF

V: TRBV13
length: 13
J: TRBJ2-1
CDR3: CASSPDRANEQFF

V: TRBV9
length: 15
J: TRBJ1-5
CDR3: CASSGQGLSNQPQHF

V: TRBV19
length: 18
J: TRBJ2-6
CDR3: CASTPYRDRRSGANVLTF

V: TRBV4-2
length: 19
J: TRBJ2-3
CDR3: CASSQDYPGSESHTDTQYF

V: TRBV30
length: 14
J: TRBJ2-1
CDR3: CAGGRGRGYNEQFF

V: TRBV5-6
length: 14
J: TRBJ2-7
CDR3: CASSLGLAIDEQYF